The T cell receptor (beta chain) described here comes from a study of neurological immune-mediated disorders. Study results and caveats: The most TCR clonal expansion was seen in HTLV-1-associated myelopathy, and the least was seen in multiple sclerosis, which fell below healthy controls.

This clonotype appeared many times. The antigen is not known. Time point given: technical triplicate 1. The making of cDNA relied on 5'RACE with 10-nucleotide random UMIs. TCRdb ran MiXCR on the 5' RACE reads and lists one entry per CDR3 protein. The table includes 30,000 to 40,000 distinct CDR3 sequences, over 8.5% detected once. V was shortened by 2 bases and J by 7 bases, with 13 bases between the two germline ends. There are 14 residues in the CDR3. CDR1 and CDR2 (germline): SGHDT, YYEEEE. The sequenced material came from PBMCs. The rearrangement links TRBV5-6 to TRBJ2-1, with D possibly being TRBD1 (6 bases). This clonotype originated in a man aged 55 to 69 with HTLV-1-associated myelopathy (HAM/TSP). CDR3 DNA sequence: TGTGCCAGCAGCTTATTGGGGGCGCGGAATGAGCAGTTCTTC. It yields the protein CASSLLGARNEQFF. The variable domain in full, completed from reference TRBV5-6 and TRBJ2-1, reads DAGVTQSPTHLIKTRGQQVTLRCSPKSGHDTVSWYQQALGQGPQFIFQYYEEEERQRGNFPDRFSGHQFPNYSSELNVNALLLGDSALYLCASSLLGARNEQFFGPGTRLTVL.